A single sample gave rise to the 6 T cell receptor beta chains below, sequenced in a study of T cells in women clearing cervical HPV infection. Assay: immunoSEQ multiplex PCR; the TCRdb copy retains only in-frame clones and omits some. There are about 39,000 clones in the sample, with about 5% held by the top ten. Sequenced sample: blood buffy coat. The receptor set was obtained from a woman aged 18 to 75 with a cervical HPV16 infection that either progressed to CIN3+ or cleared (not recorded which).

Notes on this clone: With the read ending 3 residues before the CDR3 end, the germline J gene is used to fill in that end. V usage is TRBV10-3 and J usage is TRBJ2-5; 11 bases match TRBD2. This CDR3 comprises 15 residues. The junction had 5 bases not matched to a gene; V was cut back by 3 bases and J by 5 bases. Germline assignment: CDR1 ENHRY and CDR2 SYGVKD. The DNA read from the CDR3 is TGTGCCATCAGTGAAGGGACTAGCGGCGGGGAGACC. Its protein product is CAISEGTSGGET. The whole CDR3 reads CAISEGTSGGETQYF.

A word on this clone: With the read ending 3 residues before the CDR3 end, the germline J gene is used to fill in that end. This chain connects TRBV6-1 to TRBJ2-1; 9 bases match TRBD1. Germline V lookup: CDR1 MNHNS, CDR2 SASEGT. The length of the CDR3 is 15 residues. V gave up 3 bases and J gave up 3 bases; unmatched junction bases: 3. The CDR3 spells CASSEGQGFYNEQFF. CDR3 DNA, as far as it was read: TGTGCCAGCAGTGAGGGACAGGGCTTCTACAATGAG.

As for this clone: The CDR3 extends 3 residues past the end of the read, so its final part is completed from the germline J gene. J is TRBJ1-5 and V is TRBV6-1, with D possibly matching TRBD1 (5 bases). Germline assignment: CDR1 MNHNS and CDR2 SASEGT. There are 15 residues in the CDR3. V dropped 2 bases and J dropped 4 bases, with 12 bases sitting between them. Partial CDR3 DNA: TGTGCCAGCAGTGAAATATTCGGGGGGAATCAGCCC. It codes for CASSEIFGGNQP. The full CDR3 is CASSEIFGGNQPQHF.

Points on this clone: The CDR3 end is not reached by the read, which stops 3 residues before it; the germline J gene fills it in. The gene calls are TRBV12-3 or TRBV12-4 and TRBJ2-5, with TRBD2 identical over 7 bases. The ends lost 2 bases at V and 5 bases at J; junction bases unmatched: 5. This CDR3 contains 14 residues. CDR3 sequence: CASSLSAGRETQYF. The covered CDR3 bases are TGTGCCAGCAGTTTATCAGCGGGGCGGGAGACC.

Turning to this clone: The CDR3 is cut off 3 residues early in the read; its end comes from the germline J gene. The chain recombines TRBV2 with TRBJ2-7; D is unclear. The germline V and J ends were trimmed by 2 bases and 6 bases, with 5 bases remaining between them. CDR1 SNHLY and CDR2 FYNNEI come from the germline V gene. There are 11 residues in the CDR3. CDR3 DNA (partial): TGTGCCAGCAGTGAAAATCGCGAG. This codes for CASSENRE. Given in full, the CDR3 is CASSENREQYF.

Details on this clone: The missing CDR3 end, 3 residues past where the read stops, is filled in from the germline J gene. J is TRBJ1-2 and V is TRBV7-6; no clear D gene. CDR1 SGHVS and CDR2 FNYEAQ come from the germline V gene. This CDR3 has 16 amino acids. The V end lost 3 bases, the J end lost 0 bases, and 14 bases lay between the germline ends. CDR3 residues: CASSLSGGPSNYGYTF. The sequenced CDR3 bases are TGTGCCAGCAGCTTGTCGGGCGGGCCCTCTAACTATGGC.